Below, one TCR beta chain is given with its context. In the authors' workflow: Amplification from reference gene primers served as the basis for estimated nucleated cell counts. This table comes from immunoSEQ multiplex PCR, and its TCRdb copy is limited to in-frame clones, with some not included. That table furnishes V, J and clone size, whereas the DNA furnished D and trimming. The sample consists of fewer than 300,000 clones, 88% of them appearing once. The J segment lost 10 bases and the V segment lost 6 bases, leaving 12 bases of the junction unmatched. This CDR3 spans 14 amino acids. Germline V lookup: CDR1 LNHDA, CDR2 SQIVND (reference sequence). These data originate in a study of blood T cell repertoires in COVID-19. Whole-study context: Collection of acute and convalescent COVID-19 samples took place in the United States, Italy and Spain. T cells, B-cell-depleted T cells, or PBMCs supplied cDNA or gDNA.

This TCR came from a woman in her 30s with acute or convalescent COVID-19. V gene TRBV19 combines with J gene TRBJ2-1; 7 nucleotides line up with TRBD1. The material sequenced was peripheral blood. CDR3 amino acids: CASRPRDRAREQFF. The CDR3 DNA is TGTGCCAGTAGACCTCGAGACAGGGCACGAGAGCAGTTCTTC.